The 4 T cell receptor beta chains presented below share a single source sample, sequenced in a study of blood T cell repertoires in COVID-19. TCRdb keeps only in-frame clones here, not all; method: immunoSEQ multiplex PCR. The sample holds 350,000 to 450,000 clones, around 87% seen once. The sequencing sample was made of peripheral blood. These receptors were collected from a woman in her sixties or seventies with COVID-19, enrolled during active disease.

The rearrangement joins TRBV7-2 to TRBJ2-1; 8 bases match TRBD1. Germline V lookup: CDR1 SGHTA, CDR2 FQGNSA. The CDR3 runs 15 residues. V lost 2 bases and J lost 8; bases outside the gene matches: 8. Here the CDR3 DNA reads TGTGCCAGCAGCTTAAGGAGACAGGGGTACGATGAGCAGTTCTTC. It yields the protein CASSLRRQGYDEQFF.

The chain employs TRBV3-1 (or the pseudogene TRBV3-2) and TRBJ2-6, with TRBD1 as a possible D gene (5 bases). CDR3 size: 15 residues. Per germline, CDR1 LGHDT and CDR2 YNNKEL (reference sequence). Trimming shortened V by 4 bases and J by 6 bases, and 13 bases separated the two germline ends. Here the CDR3 DNA reads TGTGCCAGCAGCCGTCAGGGTCTAGAGGCCAACGTCCTGACTTTC. Its translation: CASSRQGLEANVLTF.

J is TRBJ1-3 and V is TRBV4-1, with 7 positions matching TRBD1. This CDR3 region has 14 residues. The V gene end was trimmed by 4 bases and the J gene end by 8 bases; junction bases not matched to a gene: 8. CDR1 is MGHRA and CDR2 is YSYEKL in the germline V gene. The CDR3 nucleotides read TGCGCCAGCAGCCTGGGGACAGAATTCGACACCATATATTTT. This gives the protein CASSLGTEFDTIYF.

The count of this clone is one. The V gene is TRBV5-1, the J gene TRBJ1-2, with TRBD1 matching 9 bases. CDR1 is SGHRS and CDR2 is YFSETQ in the germline V gene. The CDR3 covers 14 residues. J was trimmed by 6 bases and V by 3 bases; bases with no gene match: 6. In DNA, the CDR3 is TGCGCCAGCAGCTCCGGGACAGGGCATGATGGCTACACCTTC. Its protein product is CASSSGTGHDGYTF.